Only a few counts were recorded for the clone carrying this T cell receptor beta chain. Its antigen is currently unknown. The data were obtained in a study of T cell repertoires in cytomegalovirus infection. CDR3 length: 16 amino acids. Germline CDR1 reads SGHRS; CDR2 reads YFSETQ. V was clipped by 0 bases and J by 0 bases, with 10 bases between them. Each CDR3 protein is one row after TCRdb ran MiXCR on the reads. This table holds a few hundred thousand distinct CDR3 sequences, just under 40% found once. The gene calls are TRBV5-1 and TRBJ1-3; D call uncertain. The clonotype comes from a human donor in good health (CMV status not recorded). Some clones in this sample may be carry-over from other donors' samples. The sample in question was cultured PBMCs, obtained from culture after CMV antigen stimulation. The CDR3 sequence is CASSLDGSHSGNTIYF. CDR3 coding DNA: TGCGCCAGCAGCTTGGATGGCAGCCACTCTGGAAACACCATATATTTT.